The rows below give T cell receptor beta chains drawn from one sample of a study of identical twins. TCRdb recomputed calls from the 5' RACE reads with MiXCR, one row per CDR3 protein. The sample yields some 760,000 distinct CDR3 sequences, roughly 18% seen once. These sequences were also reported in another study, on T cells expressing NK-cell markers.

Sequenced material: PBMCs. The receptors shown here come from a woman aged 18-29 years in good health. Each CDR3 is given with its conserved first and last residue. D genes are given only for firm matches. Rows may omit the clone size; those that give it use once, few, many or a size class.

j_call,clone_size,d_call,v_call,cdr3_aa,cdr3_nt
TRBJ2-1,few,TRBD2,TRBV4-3,CASSQEVLLAGGGNEQFF,TGCGCCAGCAGCCAAGAGGTCCTACTAGCGGGAGGTGGGAATGAGCAGTTCTTC
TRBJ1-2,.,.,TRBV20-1,CSAEGRDYGYTF,TGCAGTGCCGAGGGCAGGGACTACGGCTACACCTTC
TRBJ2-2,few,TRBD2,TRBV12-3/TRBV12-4,CASSTLAGGRIGELFF,TGTGCCAGCAGTACCCTGGCGGGAGGACGGATCGGGGAGCTGTTTTTT
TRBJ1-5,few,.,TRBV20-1,CSAMDTANQPQHF,TGCAGTGCTATGGACACAGCCAATCAGCCCCAGCATTTT
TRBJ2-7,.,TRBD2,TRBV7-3,CASSGSFAGGTYEQYF,TGTGCCAGCTCCGGGTCCTTCGCGGGGGGCACCTACGAGCAGTACTTC
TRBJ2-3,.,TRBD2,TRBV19,CASSNRGGTRSHTQYF,TGTGCCAGTAGTAATCGGGGGGGGACGCGCTCCCATACGCAGTATTTT
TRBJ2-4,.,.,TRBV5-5,CASSGPDNIQYF,TGTGCCAGCAGCGGCCCGGATAACATTCAGTACTTC
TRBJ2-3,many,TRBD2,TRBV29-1,CSVGGLGGFQTDTQYF,TGCAGCGTTGGGGGCCTGGGGGGGTTCCAGACAGATACGCAGTATTTT
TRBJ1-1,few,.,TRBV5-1,CASSLGWGNAEAFF,TGCGCCAGCAGCTTGGGGTGGGGGAATGCTGAAGCTTTCTTT
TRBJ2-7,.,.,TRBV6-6,CASSDPPRGEQYF,TGTGCCAGCAGCGACCCCCCAAGGGGCGAGCAGTACTTC
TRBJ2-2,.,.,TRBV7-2,CASTFKNTGELFF,TGTGCCAGCACCTTCAAAAACACCGGGGAGCTGTTTTTT
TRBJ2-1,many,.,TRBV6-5,CASSYPGEQFF,TGTGCCAGCAGCTACCCCGGGGAGCAGTTCTTC
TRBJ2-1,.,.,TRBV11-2,CASRARGNEQFF,TGTGCCAGCCGCGCCAGGGGAAATGAGCAGTTCTTC
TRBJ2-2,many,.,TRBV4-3,CASSPSDNTGELFF,TGCGCCAGCAGCCCATCCGACAACACCGGGGAGCTGTTTTTT
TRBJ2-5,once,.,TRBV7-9,CASSLGVQPTQETQYF,TGTGCCAGCAGCTTAGGGGTACAGCCAACCCAAGAGACCCAGTACTTC
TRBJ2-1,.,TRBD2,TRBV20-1,CSATALLAGGSDNEQFF,TGCAGTGCTACCGCCTTACTAGCGGGAGGGTCGGACAATGAGCAGTTCTTC
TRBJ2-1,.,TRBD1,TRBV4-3,CASSQEDRGEQFF,TGCGCCAGCAGCCAGGAGGACAGGGGTGAGCAGTTCTTC
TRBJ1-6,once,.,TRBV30,CAWSVGEPLHF,TGTGCCTGGAGTGTCGGGGAACCCCTCCACTTT
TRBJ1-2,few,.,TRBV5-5,CASSLRTASYGYTF,TGTGCCAGCAGCTTGCGGACGGCCTCCTATGGCTACACCTTC
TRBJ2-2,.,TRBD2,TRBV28,CASRMVVSGTGELFF,TGTGCCAGCAGGATGGTCGTTAGCGGGACCGGGGAGCTGTTTTTT
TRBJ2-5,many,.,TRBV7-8,CASSPAETQYF,TGTGCCAGCAGCCCTGCGGAGACCCAGTACTTC
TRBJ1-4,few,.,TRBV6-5,CASSYSGGVGEKLFF,TGTGCCAGCAGTTACTCCGGCGGGGTTGGTGAAAAACTGTTTTTT
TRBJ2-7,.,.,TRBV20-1,CSARDRGNYYEQYF,TGCAGTGCTAGAGATCGGGGGAATTACTACGAGCAGTACTTC
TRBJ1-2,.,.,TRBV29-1,CSVEVAEGSWGYTF,TGCAGCGTTGAAGTTGCCGAGGGTAGTTGGGGCTACACCTTC
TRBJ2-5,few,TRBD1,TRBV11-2,CASVMTGVETQYF,TGTGCCAGCGTCATGACAGGGGTAGAGACCCAGTACTTC
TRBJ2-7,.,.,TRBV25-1,CASRRGGYHEQYF,TGTGCCAGCAGGAGAGGGGGATACCACGAGCAGTACTTC
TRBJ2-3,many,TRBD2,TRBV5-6,CASSPGGEDTQYF,TGTGCCAGCAGCCCCGGGGGGGAGGATACGCAGTATTTT
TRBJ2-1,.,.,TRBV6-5,CASSYSIPGREQFF,TGTGCCAGCAGTTACTCGATCCCGGGGAGGGAGCAGTTCTTC
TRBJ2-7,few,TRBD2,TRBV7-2,CASSLGASGGNYEQYF,TGTGCCAGCAGCTTAGGGGCTAGCGGGGGAAACTACGAGCAGTACTTC
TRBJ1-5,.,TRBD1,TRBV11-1,CASSLTWTGEVGNQPQHF,TGTGCCAGCAGCTTGACTTGGACAGGGGAAGTGGGCAATCAGCCCCAGCATTTT
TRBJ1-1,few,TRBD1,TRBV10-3,CAIRGQGMNTEAFF,TGTGCCATCAGAGGACAGGGGATGAACACTGAAGCTTTCTTT
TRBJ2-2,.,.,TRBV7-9,CASSAHGHKGDTGELFF,TGTGCCAGCAGCGCGCACGGACACAAGGGAGACACCGGGGAGCTGTTTTTT
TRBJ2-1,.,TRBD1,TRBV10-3,CAIRMDRAYNEQFF,TGTGCCATCAGGATGGACAGGGCCTACAATGAGCAGTTCTTC
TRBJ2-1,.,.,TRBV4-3,CASSQDGRGNEQFF,TGCGCCAGCAGCCAAGATGGCAGGGGCAATGAGCAGTTCTTC
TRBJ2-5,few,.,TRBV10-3,CAISESARETQYF,TGTGCCATCAGTGAGTCAGCAAGGGAGACCCAGTACTTC